Each of the 26 T cell receptor beta chains below was sequenced from the same sample in a study of blood T cell repertoires in COVID-19. Produced via immunoSEQ multiplex PCR; TCRdb's table is partial and in-frame only. The data contain 200,000 to 250,000 clones, 85% of them singletons. Sequencing was done on a sample of PBMCs or T cells enriched from blood (not recorded which). All receptors derive from a man aged 40-49 years who had recovered from COVID-19.

This chain joins TRBV27 and TRBJ1-4, with no clear D. The V gene lost 3 bases and the J gene lost 0 bases, with 8 bases spanning the gap. There are 15 residues in the CDR3. Germline assignment: CDR1 MNHEY and CDR2 SMNVEV (reference sequence). CDR3 bases: TGTGCCAGCAGTTTTGGAGATACAACTAATGAAAAACTGTTTTTT. Translating gives CASSFGDTTNEKLFF.

This clone was found once. This sequence joins TRBV9 and TRBJ2-2; D gene ambiguous. CDR3 size: 16 residues. The ends were cut back, 0 bases at V and 6 bases at J, with 15 bases in the middle. CDR1 SGDLS and CDR2 YYNGEE come from the germline V gene. CDR3 DNA: TGTGCCAGCAGCGTAGGGGCCAGGCGAAGGTCCGGGGAGCTGTTTTTT. It is translated as CASSVGARRRSGELFF.

This rearrangement joins TRBV27 to TRBJ2-1, with D maybe TRBD2 (6 bases). Germline V lookup: CDR1 MNHEY, CDR2 SMNVEV (reference sequence). The CDR3 sequence is 16 residues long. Between the trimmed V and J ends, which lost 5 bases and 2 bases, there was a span of 16 bases. CDR3 coding DNA: TGTGCCAGCAGTCCCGGTGGGAGGCAAACCTACAATGAGCAGTTCTTC. Its translation: CASSPGGRQTYNEQFF.

This clone was seen once. The chain uses TRBV19 and TRBJ1-5; D ambiguous. Germline V gene lookup returns CDR1 LNHDA and CDR2 SQIVND (reference sequence). The CDR3 totals 17 residues. Between the trimmed V and J ends, which lost 3 bases and 2 bases, there was a span of 17 bases. CDR3 loop: CASSIPYMSGGNQPQHF. The CDR3 coding sequence is TGTGCCAGTAGTATCCCCTACATGAGCGGGGGCAATCAGCCCCAGCATTTT.

The J gene is TRBJ2-7, the V gene TRBV19; TRBD1 matches 8 bases. This CDR3 has 15 amino acids. V gave up 5 bases and J gave up 7 bases; unmatched junction bases: 13. Looked up from germline, CDR1 is LNHDA and CDR2 is SQIVND (reference sequence). CDR3 region: CASSFGQGISAEQYF. As DNA, the CDR3 is TGTGCCAGTAGTTTTGGACAGGGCATTTCCGCAGAGCAGTACTTC. The full variable domain, its missing parts supplied by reference TRBV19 and TRBJ2-7, is DGGITQSPKYLFRKEGQNVTLSCEQNLNHDAMYWYRQDPGQGLRLIYYSQIVNDFQKGDIAEGYSVSREKKESFPLTVTSAQKNPTAFYLCASSFGQGISAEQYFGPGTRLTVT.

The chain couples TRBV24-1 to TRBJ1-1; D possibly corresponds to TRBD1 (5 bases). V lost 4 bases and J 5 bases, leaving 16 bases between the germline ends. Germline CDR1 KGHDR, CDR2 SFDVKD. CDR3 length equals 15 residues. In nucleotides, the CDR3 is TGTGCCACCAGTGACCTTATAGGGGCGGGGACTGAAGCTTTCTTT. Translated: CATSDLIGAGTEAFF.

The chain has TRBV24-1 and TRBJ1-2; TRBD1 aligns across 7 bases. This CDR3 contains 15 residues. J was trimmed by 6 bases and V by 4 bases; bases with no gene match: 10. Germline V gene lookup returns CDR1 KGHDR and CDR2 SFDVKD. The CDR3 nucleotides are TGTGCCACCAGTGACTCCGACAGGGATCGGAATGGCTACACCTTC. Its protein is CATSDSDRDRNGYTF.

The chain is built from TRBV21-1 and TRBJ2-4; TRBD1 is the table's D call, not checked against the DNA. TRBV21-1 is a recognized pseudogene. The CDR3 runs to 18 residues. The CDR3 DNA follows: TGTGCCAGCAGCAAATGGGTTGACAGGCTAAAGGCTTATAACATTCAGTACTTC. It encodes CASSKWVDRLKAYNIQYF.

A single count supports this clone. The chain uses TRBV4-1 and TRBJ2-1; the D gene is possibly TRBD2 (6 bases). Trimming cost V 4 bases and J 8 bases, with 12 bases left between them. The CDR3 runs to 13 residues. From germline, CDR1 is MGHRA and CDR2 YSYEKL. CDR3 sequence (DNA): TGCGCCAGCAGCCTTGGGACTGCGTATGAGCAGTTCTTC. Protein product: CASSLGTAYEQFF.

The rearrangement joins TRBV12-3 or TRBV12-4 to TRBJ1-1; the match to TRBD1 covers 7 bases. J gave up 7 bases and V 5 bases, and 1 base lay outside the gene matches. There are 11 residues in the CDR3. CDR3 sequence: CASSGTVEAFF. The CDR3 DNA reads TGTGCCAGCAGTGGGACAGTTGAAGCTTTCTTT.

This chain joins TRBV5-4 and TRBJ1-2, with D uncertain. Germline V lookup: CDR1 SGHNT, CDR2 YYREEE (reference sequence). The V end lost 2 bases, the J end lost 2 bases, and 7 bases lay between the germline ends. The CDR3 loop spans 13 amino acids. The CDR3 region is CASSFEQNYGYTF. DNA of the CDR3: TGTGCCAGCAGCTTTGAACAGAACTATGGCTACACCTTC.

The J gene is TRBJ1-4, the V gene TRBV9, with TRBD1 as a possible D gene (5 bases). Germline lookup yields CDR1 SGDLS and CDR2 YYNGEE. This CDR3 contains 15 residues. With 0 bases removed from V and 8 bases from J, the gap between germline ends came to 14 bases. As DNA, the CDR3 is TGTGCCAGCAGCGTAGGGGACGGGACTTGGGAAAAACTGTTTTTT. Translated, it gives CASSVGDGTWEKLFF.

The V and J genes are TRBV5-5 and TRBJ2-2; possibly TRBD2 for D (5 bases). CDR1 is SGHKS, CDR2 YYEKEE, per germline (reference sequence). Trimming stripped 1 base from V and 1 base from J, with 8 bases between. This CDR3 is 15 amino acids long. The CDR3 reads CASSLSRGNTGELFF. DNA for the CDR3: TGTGCCAGCAGCTTGTCCCGGGGGAACACCGGGGAGCTGTTTTTT.

The chain employs TRBV6-2 or TRBV6-3 and TRBJ2-3; 12 nucleotides match TRBD1. V shed 4 bases and J 6 bases; nucleotides not matched to a gene: 8. CDR1 is MNHEY and CDR2 is SVGEGT in the germline V gene. CDR3 length: 16 residues. The CDR3 region is CASSSPGQGAVDTQYF. Written as DNA, the CDR3 is TGTGCCAGCAGTTCGCCGGGACAGGGGGCAGTTGATACGCAGTATTTT.

The rearrangement uses TRBV28 and TRBJ1-2, with D hard to call. The CDR3 has 12 amino acids. CDR1 and CDR2 from the germline V gene are MDHEN and SYDVKM. V dropped 4 bases and J dropped 3 bases, with 6 bases sitting between them. The DNA of the CDR3 is TGTGCCAGCAGTTCCCAATACTATGGCTACACCTTC. As protein: CASSSQYYGYTF.

This clone was counted once. The rearrangement joins TRBV28 to TRBJ1-1; 8 bases are shared with TRBD1. Germline CDR1 MDHEN, CDR2 SYDVKM. The length of the CDR3 is 16 residues. Trimming at V came to 1 base and at J to 4 bases, leaving 8 bases not matched to a gene. CDR3 nucleotide sequence: TGTGCCAGCAGTTTATCAGGGGGCGCGGGTCGCACTGAAGCTTTCTTT. Protein sequence: CASSLSGGAGRTEAFF.

J is TRBJ2-5 and V is TRBV18; possibly TRBD1 for D (5 bases). The CDR3 covers 15 residues. Trimming removed 2 bases at V and 5 bases at J, with 15 bases between. Germline assignment: CDR1 KGHSH and CDR2 LQKENI. The CDR3 spells CASSPVDQGRETQYF. CDR3 nucleotide sequence: TGTGCCAGCTCACCAGTTGACCAGGGCCGGGAGACCCAGTACTTC.

A few counts support this clone. The CDR3 loop reads CATGLAGGSPLHF. For the CDR3, the DNA is TGTGCCACCGGTTTAGCAGGGGGTTCACCCCTCCACTTT. The V and J genes are TRBV12-3 or TRBV12-4 and TRBJ1-6; 7 nucleotides line up with TRBD1. There are 13 residues in the CDR3. Losses at the gene ends were 10 bases for V and 9 bases for J; bases not matched to a gene: 9.

The J gene is TRBJ1-1, the V gene TRBV7-3; D is possibly TRBD1 (5 bases). The CDR3 loop spans 14 amino acids. Germline CDR1 reads SGHTA; CDR2 reads FQGTGA. Between the trimmed V and J ends, which lost 2 bases and 4 bases, there was a span of 11 bases. The CDR3 spells CASSLGTMSTEAFF. CDR3 bases: TGTGCCAGCAGCTTAGGGACTATGAGCACTGAAGCTTTCTTT. Supplemented by reference TRBV7-3 and TRBJ1-1, the full variable domain reads GAGVSQTPSNKVTEKGKYVELRCDPISGHTALYWYRQSLGQGPEFLIYFQGTGAADDSGLPNDRFFAVRPEGSVSTLKIQRTERGDSAVYLCASSLGTMSTEAFFGQGTRLTVV.

The V call is TRBV6-5, the J call TRBJ1-1; TRBD1 might be the D (5 bases). There are 12 residues in the CDR3. V shed 5 bases and J shed 7 bases, with 11 bases lying between them. Germline-derived CDR1 and CDR2 are MNHEY and SVGAGI. DNA for the CDR3: TGTGCCAGCAGTCCGCCAGACAGTGAAGCTTTCTTT. This encodes CASSPPDSEAFF.

The V call is TRBV6-5, the J call TRBJ2-7, with 10 bases matching TRBD1. The CDR3 contains 15 residues. V lost 4 bases and J lost 4; bases outside the gene matches: 7. Germline-derived CDR1 and CDR2 are MNHEY and SVGAGI. The CDR3 here is CASSFRDRGGYEQYF. The DNA for the CDR3 is TGTGCCAGCAGTTTCCGGGACAGGGGAGGATACGAGCAGTACTTC.

The chain couples TRBV18 to TRBJ1-1, with 7 bases fitting TRBD1. Germline V gene lookup returns CDR1 KGHSH and CDR2 LQKENI. This CDR3 is 13 amino acids long. Losses at the gene ends were 6 bases for V and 1 base for J; bases not matched to a gene: 2. CDR3 in DNA: TGTGCCAGCTCGCGGGACAGGAACACTGAAGCTTTCTTT. Protein: CASSRDRNTEAFF.

V gene TRBV2 combines with J gene TRBJ2-7, with 10 positions matching TRBD1. Germline-derived CDR1 and CDR2 are SNHLY and FYNNEI. The CDR3 has 13 amino acids. J lost 6 bases, V lost 5 bases, and 4 bases had no gene match. CDR3 amino acids: CASSRRTGGEQYF. CDR3 DNA: TGTGCCAGCAGTAGAAGGACAGGGGGCGAGCAGTACTTC. The variable domain in full, with the rest retrieved from reference TRBV2 and TRBJ2-7, is EPEVTQTPSHQVTQMGQEVILRCVPISNHLYFYWYRQILGQKVEFLVSFYNNEISEKSEIFDDQFSVERPDGSNFTLKIRSTKLEDSAMYFCASSRRTGGEQYFGPGTRLTVT.

V gene TRBV20-1 combines with J gene TRBJ2-1, with TRBD2 identical over 8 bases. Germline CDR1 is DFQATT and CDR2 is SNEGSKA (reference sequence). The V and J ends lost 3 bases and 0 bases, in that order; junction bases with no gene match: 4. The CDR3 runs to 15 residues. In DNA form, the CDR3 reads TGCAGTGCTAGTCCCGGGACTAGCTCCTACAATGAGCAGTTCTTC. Its protein product is CSASPGTSSYNEQFF.

This rearrangement joins TRBV14 to TRBJ1-2, with D maybe TRBD1 (5 bases). The CDR3 is 15 amino acids. CDR1 is SGHDN, CDR2 FVKESK, per germline. The ends were cut back, 3 bases at V and 4 bases at J, with 15 bases in the middle. CDR3 region: CASSHANQGGYGYTF. CDR3 nucleotide sequence: TGTGCCAGCAGCCACGCAAATCAGGGAGGCTATGGCTACACCTTC. Full variable domain (outside the CDR3, taken from reference TRBV14 and TRBJ1-2): EAGVTQFPSHSVIEKGQTVTLRCDPISGHDNLYWYRRVMGKEIKFLLHFVKESKQDESGMPNNRFLAERTGGTYSTLKVQPAELEDSGVYFCASSHANQGGYGYTFGSGTRLTVV.

This chain links TRBV19 with TRBJ1-2, with D perhaps matching TRBD1 (6 bases). The germline V gene has CDR1 LNHDA and CDR2 SQIVND (reference sequence). V lost 4 bases, J lost 2 bases, and 8 bases lay in between. This CDR3 region has 13 residues. The CDR3, as DNA: TGTGCCAGTAGTAAAGACAGGAACTATGGCTACACCTTC. Translating gives CASSKDRNYGYTF.